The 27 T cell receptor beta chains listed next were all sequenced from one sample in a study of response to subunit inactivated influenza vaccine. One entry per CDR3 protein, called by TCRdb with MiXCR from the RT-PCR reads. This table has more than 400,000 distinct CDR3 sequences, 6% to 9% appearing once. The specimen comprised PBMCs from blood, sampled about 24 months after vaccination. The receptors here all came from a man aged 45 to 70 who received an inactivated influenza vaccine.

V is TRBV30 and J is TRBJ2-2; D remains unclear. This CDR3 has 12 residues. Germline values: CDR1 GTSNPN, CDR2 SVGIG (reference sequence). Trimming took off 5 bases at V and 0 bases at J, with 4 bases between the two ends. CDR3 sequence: CAWGSNTGELFF. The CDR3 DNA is TGTGCCTGGGGCTCGAACACCGGGGAGCTGTTTTTT. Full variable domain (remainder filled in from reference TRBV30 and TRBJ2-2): SQTIHQWPATLVQPVGSPLSLECTVEGTSNPNLYWYRQAAGRGLQLLFYSVGIGQISSEVPQNLSASRPQDRQFILSSKKLLLSDSGFYLCAWGSNTGELFFGEGSRLTVL.

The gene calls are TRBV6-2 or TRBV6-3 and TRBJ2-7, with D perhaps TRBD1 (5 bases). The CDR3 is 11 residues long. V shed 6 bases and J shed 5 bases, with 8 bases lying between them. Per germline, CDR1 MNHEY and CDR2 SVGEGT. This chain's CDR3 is CASSQTDEQYF. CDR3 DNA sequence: TGTGCCAGCAGCCAGACAGACGAGCAGTACTTC.

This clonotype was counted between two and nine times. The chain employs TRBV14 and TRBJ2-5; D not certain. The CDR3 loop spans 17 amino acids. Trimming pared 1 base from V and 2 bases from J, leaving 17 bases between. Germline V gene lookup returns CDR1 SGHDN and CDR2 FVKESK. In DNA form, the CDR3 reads TGTGCCAGCAGCCAAGGAGTAGGCGGCCCCACTCAAGAGACCCAGTACTTC. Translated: CASSQGVGGPTQETQYF.

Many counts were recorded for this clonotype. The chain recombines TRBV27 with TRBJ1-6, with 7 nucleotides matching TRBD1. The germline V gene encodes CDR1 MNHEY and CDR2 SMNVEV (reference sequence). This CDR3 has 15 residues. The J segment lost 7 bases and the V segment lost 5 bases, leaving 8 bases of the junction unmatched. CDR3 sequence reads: CASSPDRVRNSPLHF. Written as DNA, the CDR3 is TGTGCCAGCAGTCCCGACAGGGTTCGCAATTCACCCCTCCACTTT.

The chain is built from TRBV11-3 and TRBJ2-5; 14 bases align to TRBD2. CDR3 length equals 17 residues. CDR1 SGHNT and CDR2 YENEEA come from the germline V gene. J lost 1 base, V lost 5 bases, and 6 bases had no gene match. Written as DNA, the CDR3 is TGTGCCAGCAGCCGTGGGACTAGCGGGGGTTCCCAAGAGACCCAGTACTTC. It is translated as CASSRGTSGGSQETQYF.

The CDR3 DNA is TGTGCCATCAGTGTTGGGACAGTGAATGAAGCTTTCTTT. It is translated as CAISVGTVNEAFF. V usage is TRBV10-3 and J usage is TRBJ1-1; 7 bases line up with TRBD1. Looked up from germline, CDR1 is ENHRY and CDR2 is SYGVKD. This CDR3 region has 13 residues. Unmatched junction bases numbered 6, after V lost 4 bases and J lost 7 bases.

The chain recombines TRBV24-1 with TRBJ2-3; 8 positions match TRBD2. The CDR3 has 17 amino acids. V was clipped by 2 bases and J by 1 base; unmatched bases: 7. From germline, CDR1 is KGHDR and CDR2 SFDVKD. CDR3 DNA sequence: TGTGCCACCAGTGATTCCGAAGCGGGGGTGGGCACAGATACGCAGTATTTT. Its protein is CATSDSEAGVGTDTQYF.

The chain's CDR3 is CASSVVTSENLDTQYF. Written as DNA, the CDR3 is TGTGCCAGCAGCGTAGTTACTAGCGAAAATCTGGATACGCAGTATTTT. V gene TRBV9 combines with J gene TRBJ2-3; 7 positions match TRBD2. Germline CDR1 and CDR2: SGDLS and YYNGEE. V lost 0 bases, J lost 6 bases, and 10 bases stayed unmatched. The CDR3 totals 16 residues.

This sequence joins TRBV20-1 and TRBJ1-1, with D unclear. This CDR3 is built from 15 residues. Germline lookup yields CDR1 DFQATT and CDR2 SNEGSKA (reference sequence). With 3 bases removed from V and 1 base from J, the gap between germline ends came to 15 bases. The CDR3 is CSASSSASENTEAFF. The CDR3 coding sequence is TGCAGTGCTAGCTCGTCCGCGTCCGAGAACACTGAAGCTTTCTTT.

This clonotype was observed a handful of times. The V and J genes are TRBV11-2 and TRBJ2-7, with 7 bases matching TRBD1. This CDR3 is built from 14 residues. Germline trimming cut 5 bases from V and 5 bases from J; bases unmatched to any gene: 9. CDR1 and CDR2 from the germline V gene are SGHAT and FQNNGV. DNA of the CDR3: TGTGCCAGCAGCACAAGACAGGGAAGGAACGAGCAGTACTTC. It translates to CASSTRQGRNEQYF. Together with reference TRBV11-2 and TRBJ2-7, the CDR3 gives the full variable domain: EAGVAQSPRYKIIEKRQSVAFWCNPISGHATLYWYQQILGQGPKLLIQFQNNGVVDDSQLPKDRFSAERLKGVDSTLKIQPAKLEDSAVYLCASSTRQGRNEQYFGPGTRLTVT.

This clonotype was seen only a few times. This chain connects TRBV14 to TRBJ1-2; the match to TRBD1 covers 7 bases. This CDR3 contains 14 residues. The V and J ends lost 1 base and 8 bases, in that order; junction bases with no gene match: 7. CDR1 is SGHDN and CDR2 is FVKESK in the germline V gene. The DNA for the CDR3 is TGTGCCAGCAGCCAAGGAGTGACAGGGAGAGGCTACACCTTC. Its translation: CASSQGVTGRGYTF.

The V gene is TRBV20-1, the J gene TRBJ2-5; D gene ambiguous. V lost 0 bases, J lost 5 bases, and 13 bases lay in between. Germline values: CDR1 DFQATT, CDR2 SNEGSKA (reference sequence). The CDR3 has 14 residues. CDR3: CSARDARATETQYF. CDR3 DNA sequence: TGCAGTGCTAGAGACGCTAGAGCAACTGAGACCCAGTACTTC.

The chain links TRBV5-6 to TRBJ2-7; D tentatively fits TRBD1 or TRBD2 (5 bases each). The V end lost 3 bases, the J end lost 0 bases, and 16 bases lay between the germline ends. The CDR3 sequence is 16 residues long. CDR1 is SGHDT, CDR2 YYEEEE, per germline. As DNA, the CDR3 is TGTGCCAGCAGCTATTCCGGGACGCGCATCTCCTACGAGCAGTACTTC. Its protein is CASSYSGTRISYEQYF.

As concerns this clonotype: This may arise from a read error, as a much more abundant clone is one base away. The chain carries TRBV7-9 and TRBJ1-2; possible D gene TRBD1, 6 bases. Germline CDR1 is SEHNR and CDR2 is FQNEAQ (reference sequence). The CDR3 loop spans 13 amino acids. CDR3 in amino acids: CASSRGQNYVYTF. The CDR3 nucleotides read TGTGCCAGCAGCCGAGGACAGAACTATGTCTACACCTTC.

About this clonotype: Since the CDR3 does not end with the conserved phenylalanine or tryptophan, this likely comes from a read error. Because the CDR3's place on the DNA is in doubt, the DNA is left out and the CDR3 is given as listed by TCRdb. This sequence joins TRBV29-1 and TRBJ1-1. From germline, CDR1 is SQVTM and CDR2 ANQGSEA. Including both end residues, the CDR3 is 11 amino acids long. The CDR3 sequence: CSVDSRAGHFA.

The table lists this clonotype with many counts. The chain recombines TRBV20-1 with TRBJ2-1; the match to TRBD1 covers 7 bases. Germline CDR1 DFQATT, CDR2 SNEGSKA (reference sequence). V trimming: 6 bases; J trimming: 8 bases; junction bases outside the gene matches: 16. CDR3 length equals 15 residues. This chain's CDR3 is CSAWDSIKSLDEQFF. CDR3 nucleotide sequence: TGCAGTGCATGGGACAGCATCAAGTCGCTGGATGAGCAGTTCTTC.

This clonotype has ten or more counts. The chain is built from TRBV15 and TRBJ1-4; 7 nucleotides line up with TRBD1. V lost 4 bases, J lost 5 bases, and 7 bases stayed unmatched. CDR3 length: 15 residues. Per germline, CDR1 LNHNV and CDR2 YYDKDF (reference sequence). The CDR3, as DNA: TGTGCCACCAGCAAGTCCCAGGGGGGAAATGAAAAACTGTTTTTT. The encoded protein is CATSKSQGGNEKLFF.

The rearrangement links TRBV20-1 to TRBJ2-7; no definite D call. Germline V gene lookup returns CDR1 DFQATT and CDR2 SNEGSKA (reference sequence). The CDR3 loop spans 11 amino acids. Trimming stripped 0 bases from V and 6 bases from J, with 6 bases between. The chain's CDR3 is CSARETGEQYF. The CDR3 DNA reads TGCAGTGCTAGAGAAACCGGCGAGCAGTACTTC.

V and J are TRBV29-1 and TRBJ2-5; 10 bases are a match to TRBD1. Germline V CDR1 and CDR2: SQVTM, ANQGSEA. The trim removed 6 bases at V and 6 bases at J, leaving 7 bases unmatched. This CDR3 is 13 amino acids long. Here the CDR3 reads CSVGQGLMKTQYF. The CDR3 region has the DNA TGCAGCGTGGGACAGGGGTTAATGAAGACCCAGTACTTC.

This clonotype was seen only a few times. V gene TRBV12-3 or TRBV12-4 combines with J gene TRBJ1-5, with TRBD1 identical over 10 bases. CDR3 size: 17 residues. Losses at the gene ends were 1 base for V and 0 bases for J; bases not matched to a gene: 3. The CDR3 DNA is TGTGCCAGCAGTTTAGGGGACAGGGGCTTTAGCAATCAGCCCCAGCATTTT. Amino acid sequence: CASSLGDRGFSNQPQHF.

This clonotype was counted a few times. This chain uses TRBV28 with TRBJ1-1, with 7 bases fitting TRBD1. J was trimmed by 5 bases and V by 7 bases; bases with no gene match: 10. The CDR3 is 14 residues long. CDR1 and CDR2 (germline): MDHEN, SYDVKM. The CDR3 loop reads CASTSHRGGTEAFF. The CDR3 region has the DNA TGTGCCAGCACCTCACACAGGGGTGGAACTGAAGCTTTCTTT. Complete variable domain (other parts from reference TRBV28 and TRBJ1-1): DVKVTQSSRYLVKRTGEKVFLECVQDMDHENMFWYRQDPGLGLRLIYFSYDVKMKEKGDIPEGYSVSREKKERFSLILESASTNQTSMYLCASTSHRGGTEAFFGQGTRLTVV.

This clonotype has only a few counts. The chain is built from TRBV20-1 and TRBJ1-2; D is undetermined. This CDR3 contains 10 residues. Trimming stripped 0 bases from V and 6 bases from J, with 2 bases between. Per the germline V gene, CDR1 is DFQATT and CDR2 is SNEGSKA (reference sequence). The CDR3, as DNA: TGCAGTGCTAGAGAGAATGGCTACACCTTC. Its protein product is CSARENGYTF.

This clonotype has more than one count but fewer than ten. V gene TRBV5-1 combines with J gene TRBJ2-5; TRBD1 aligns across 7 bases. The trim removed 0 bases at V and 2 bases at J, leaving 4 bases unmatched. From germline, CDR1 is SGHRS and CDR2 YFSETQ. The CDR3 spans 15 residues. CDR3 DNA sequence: TGCGCCAGCAGCTTGGGGGGGACAGTACAAGAGACCCAGTACTTC. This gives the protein CASSLGGTVQETQYF. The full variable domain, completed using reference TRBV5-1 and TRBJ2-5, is KAGVTQTPRYLIKTRGQQVTLSCSPISGHRSVSWYQQTPGQGLQFLFEYFSETQRNKGNFPGRFSGRQFSNSRSEMNVSTLELGDSALYLCASSLGGTVQETQYFGPGTRLLVL.

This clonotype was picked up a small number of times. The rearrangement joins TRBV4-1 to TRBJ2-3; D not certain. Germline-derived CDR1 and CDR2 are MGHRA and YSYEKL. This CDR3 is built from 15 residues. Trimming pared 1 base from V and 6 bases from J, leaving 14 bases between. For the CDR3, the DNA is TGCGCCAGCAGCCAAGTCGTCACCGTTAGGGATACGCAGTATTTT. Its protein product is CASSQVVTVRDTQYF.

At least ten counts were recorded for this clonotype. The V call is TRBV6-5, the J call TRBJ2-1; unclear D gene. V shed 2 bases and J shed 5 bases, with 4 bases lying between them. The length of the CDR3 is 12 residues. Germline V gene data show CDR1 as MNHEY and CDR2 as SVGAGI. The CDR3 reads CASSYIHNEQFF. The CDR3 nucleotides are TGTGCCAGCAGTTACATCCACAATGAGCAGTTCTTC.

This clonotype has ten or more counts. This CDR3 reads CAIRGHLNTEAFF. CDR3 bases: TGTGCCATCAGGGGACATCTGAACACTGAAGCTTTCTTT. V is TRBV10-3 and J is TRBJ1-1, with D maybe TRBD1 (6 bases). Trimming left V 6 bases short and J 0 bases short, with 8 bases between. CDR1 and CDR2 (germline): ENHRY, SYGVKD. The CDR3 covers 13 residues.

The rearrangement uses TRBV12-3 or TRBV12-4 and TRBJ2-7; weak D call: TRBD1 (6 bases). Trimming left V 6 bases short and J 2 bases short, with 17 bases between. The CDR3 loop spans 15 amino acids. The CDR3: CASSRVDRNPYEQYF. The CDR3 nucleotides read TGTGCCAGCAGCCGAGTGGACAGAAACCCCTACGAGCAGTACTTC.